The 7 T cell receptor beta chains presented below share a single source sample, sequenced in a study of T cell changes during pregnancy in multiple sclerosis. This table comes from immunoSEQ multiplex PCR, and its TCRdb copy is limited to in-frame clones, with some not included. Of 80,000 to 95,000 clones listed, about 96% were seen once; the top ten hold around 1%. The sample was peripheral blood, taken in the second trimester of pregnancy. Source of these receptors: a female donor with multiple sclerosis, enrolled in a pregnancy study.

The rearrangement uses TRBV6-6 and TRBJ2-7, with 9 bases identical to TRBD2. The trim removed 6 bases at V and 2 bases at J, leaving 2 bases unmatched. The germline V gene encodes CDR1 MNHNY and CDR2 SVGAGI (reference sequence). The CDR3 covers 13 residues. CDR3 amino acids: CASSVAGAYEQYF. CDR3 nucleotide sequence: TGTGCCAGCAGCGTAGCGGGAGCCTACGAGCAGTACTTC.

This chain links TRBV5-1 with TRBJ1-4, with 8 bases fitting TRBD1. The junction had 11 bases not matched to a gene; V was cut back by 2 bases and J by 8 bases. This CDR3 is built from 16 residues. Looked up from germline, CDR1 is SGHRS and CDR2 is YFSETQ. The CDR3: CASSFGQGARREKLFF. CDR3 nucleotide sequence: TGCGCCAGCAGCTTCGGCCAGGGGGCTAGGAGGGAAAAACTGTTTTTT.

The chain joins TRBV6-6 to TRBJ1-2, with 11 nucleotides matching TRBD1. CDR3 size: 14 residues. From germline, CDR1 is MNHNY and CDR2 SVGAGI (reference sequence). V shed 6 bases and J 6 bases; nucleotides not matched to a gene: 6. The CDR3 region has the DNA TGTGCCAGCAGCGGGGACAGGGGGAAGGATGGCTACACCTTC. Translating gives CASSGDRGKDGYTF.

The CDR3 region has the DNA TGTGCCAGCAGCCCGTTGTCTAGCGGGGGTAATGAGCAGTTCTTC. Translation: CASSPLSSGGNEQFF. The rearrangement links TRBV7-9 to TRBJ2-1, with 10 positions matching TRBD2. V gave up 5 bases and J gave up 7 bases; unmatched junction bases: 8. The germline gives CDR1 SEHNR, CDR2 FQNEAQ (reference sequence). The length of the CDR3 is 15 residues. Full variable domain (missing parts from reference TRBV7-9 and TRBJ2-1): DTGVSQNPRHKITKRGQNVTFRCDPISEHNRLYWYRQTLGQGPEFLTYFQNEAQLEKSRLLSDRFSAERPKGSFSTLEIQRTEQGDSAMYLCASSPLSSGGNEQFFGPGTRLTVL.

CDR3 residues: CASSLPEGNEQFF. CDR3 in DNA: TGTGCCAGCAGCTTGCCGGAGGGGAATGAGCAGTTCTTC. The chain is built from TRBV7-9 and TRBJ2-1; possibly TRBD2 for D (6 bases). Germline V lookup: CDR1 SEHNR, CDR2 FQNEAQ (reference sequence). The CDR3 is 13 residues long. Trimming pared 3 bases from V and 7 bases from J, leaving 10 bases between.

The chain has TRBV29-1 and TRBJ2-7, with 7 bases that match TRBD1. After removal of 6 bases from V and 5 bases from J, the junction contained 10 bases not matched to a gene. The CDR3 totals 13 residues. Germline loops: CDR1 SQVTM, CDR2 ANQGSEA. DNA for the CDR3: TGCAGCGTCCTCCGACAGGGCGTCGACGAGCAGTACTTC. Translating it yields CSVLRQGVDEQYF.

The rearrangement links TRBV27 to TRBJ2-2, with D maybe TRBD1 (6 bases). This CDR3 spans 14 amino acids. Trimming stripped 7 bases from V and 0 bases from J, with 9 bases between. In germline, CDR1 is MNHEY, CDR2 SMNVEV (reference sequence). This CDR3 reads CASIGGPNTGELFF. As DNA, the CDR3 is TGTGCCAGCATAGGGGGACCGAACACCGGGGAGCTGTTTTTT.